The 10 T cell receptor beta chains below all came from one sample that was sequenced in a study of T-cell memory formation after mild COVID-19. TCRdb re-called the 5' RACE reads with MiXCR, one entry per CDR3 protein. The sample has 300,000 to 350,000 distinct CDR3 sequences; less than 20% are singletons. Sequencing was done on a sample of PBMCs or a T cell subset sorted from them (not recorded which). The receptors originated from a man between 18 and 29 years old who had mild COVID-19 (a few samples of this study predate the infection). Cell type and time point are not known.

This chain links TRBV11-2 with TRBJ1-1, with 7 bases identical to TRBD1. V was clipped by 1 base and J by 1 base; unmatched bases: 6. This CDR3 has 16 residues. Per germline, CDR1 SGHAT and CDR2 FQNNGV. CDR3 DNA sequence: TGTGCCAGCAGCTTAGTAATGGGACAGCCGAACACTGAAGCTTTCTTT. This gives the protein CASSLVMGQPNTEAFF.

The chain joins TRBV20-1 to TRBJ1-1; D is unclear. CDR1 DFQATT and CDR2 SNEGSKA come from the germline V gene (reference sequence). CDR3 length equals 12 residues. V lost 6 bases and J lost 7, with 15 bases in between. The CDR3 bases are TGCAGTGCCCCCGGCCCGAGGCTTGAAGCTTTCTTT. Translating it yields CSAPGPRLEAFF.

This clonotype showed up just a few times. V usage is TRBV10-2 and J usage is TRBJ2-6; D call uncertain. This CDR3 spans 14 amino acids. From germline, CDR1 is WSHSY and CDR2 SAAADI. Trimming removed 6 bases at V and 2 bases at J, with 8 bases between. The DNA for the CDR3 is TGCGCCAGCAGCGACCAGGCTGGGGCCAACGTCCTGACTTTC. This encodes CASSDQAGANVLTF.

The chain recombines TRBV27 with TRBJ2-5; 9 bases map to TRBD2. The ends lost 3 bases at V and 3 bases at J; junction bases unmatched: 8. CDR3 length: 16 amino acids. Germline V CDR1 and CDR2: MNHEY, SMNVEV (reference sequence). The CDR3 protein is CASSLGLASGEETQYF. DNA for the CDR3: TGTGCCAGCAGTTTGGGGTTGGCTAGCGGGGAAGAGACCCAGTACTTC.

The chain uses TRBV5-1 and TRBJ1-1; tentative D call: TRBD1 (6 bases). The CDR3 is 16 residues long. Germline V CDR1 and CDR2: SGHRS, YFSETQ. Between the trimmed V and J ends, which lost 7 bases and 2 bases, there was a span of 21 bases. The CDR3 DNA reads as TGCGCCAGCCGGGGGGGCAGGGGCACCCTCAACACTGAAGCTTTCTTT. Its protein product is CASRGGRGTLNTEAFF.

This chain uses TRBV6-5 with TRBJ1-2; possibly TRBD1 for D (5 bases). V lost 0 bases and J 1 base, leaving 15 bases between the germline ends. Germline assignment: CDR1 MNHEY and CDR2 SVGAGI. This CDR3 has 17 amino acids. This chain's CDR3 is CASSYSFSRGVNYGYTF. The DNA for the CDR3 is TGTGCCAGCAGTTACTCGTTTTCCCGGGGCGTTAACTATGGCTACACCTTC.

This clonotype was seen a few times. The V call is TRBV7-9, the J call TRBJ2-1, with D perhaps matching TRBD1 or TRBD2 (5 bases each). Germline CDR1 SEHNR, CDR2 FQNEAQ (reference sequence). The V and J ends lost 1 base and 2 bases respectively, with 9 bases between them. The CDR3 spans 15 residues. CDR3 loop: CASSLDGAAYNEQFF. For the CDR3, the DNA is TGTGCCAGCAGCTTAGACGGGGCCGCCTACAATGAGCAGTTCTTC.

This clonotype was counted between two and nine times. The V and J genes are TRBV4-3 and TRBJ2-3, with 10 nucleotides matching TRBD2. V was clipped by 0 bases and J by 4 bases; unmatched bases: 4. The V gene's germline CDR1 is LGHNA and CDR2 YSLEER. This CDR3 is 16 amino acids long. CDR3 region: CASSQEAGTSADTQYF. DNA of the CDR3: TGCGCCAGCAGCCAAGAAGCCGGGACTAGCGCAGATACGCAGTATTTT.

This clonotype was detected a few times. The V and J genes are TRBV2 and TRBJ2-7; 9 bases agree with TRBD2. This CDR3 has 17 amino acids. Trimming at V came to 1 base and at J to 2 bases, leaving 9 bases not matched to a gene. Germline CDR1 reads SNHLY; CDR2 reads FYNNEI. This CDR3 reads CASSEGPGAGGPYEQYF. For the CDR3, the DNA is TGTGCCAGCAGTGAAGGCCCCGGGGCGGGGGGGCCCTACGAGCAGTACTTC. Together with reference TRBV2 and TRBJ2-7, the CDR3 gives the full variable domain: EPEVTQTPSHQVTQMGQEVILRCVPISNHLYFYWYRQILGQKVEFLVSFYNNEISEKSEIFDDQFSVERPDGSNFTLKIRSTKLEDSAMYFCASSEGPGAGGPYEQYFGPGTRLTVT.

A few counts support this clonotype. CDR3 residues: CASSLRVLSTGANVLTF. For the CDR3, the DNA is TGTGCCAGCAGCCTACGAGTTCTCTCAACTGGGGCCAACGTCCTGACTTTC. The chain uses TRBV3-1 and TRBJ2-6; D unresolved. The CDR3 is made up of 17 amino acids. V was pared by 4 bases and J by 2 bases, with 15 bases between. Germline values: CDR1 LGHDT, CDR2 YNNKEL (reference sequence).